These T cell receptor beta chains were read from a single sample in a study of CD8 T cells in ankylosing spondylitis. MiXCR, applied by TCRdb to the 5' RACE reads, yields one record per CDR3 protein. The profile shows approximately 240,000 distinct CDR3 sequences, roughly a quarter of them singletons. Sequencing input: blood, either unsorted or a sorted T cell fraction (not recorded which). Source of these receptors: a male donor with ankylosing spondylitis or in good health (not recorded which). Both conserved end residues are part of each CDR3. Each record gives: V gene, clone size, J gene, D gene, CDR3 DNA, CDR3 protein. D genes are given only for firm matches. Size tells how often a clone was seen (once, few, many) or the class of an expanded clone, and some rows leave it out.

v_gene: TRBV5-1; abundance: many; j_gene: TRBJ1-2; d_gene: .; CDR3nt: TGCGCCAGCAGCTTGGGCAGGAATACTAACTATGGCTACACCTTC; CDR3aa: CASSLGRNTNYGYTF
v_gene: TRBV29-1; abundance: .; j_gene: TRBJ2-4; d_gene: TRBD2; CDR3nt: TGCAGCGCGGGGGATGGGCGGGGGAACATTCAGTACTTC; CDR3aa: CSAGDGRGNIQYF
v_gene: TRBV20-1; abundance: many; j_gene: TRBJ2-5; d_gene: .; CDR3nt: TGCAGTGCTAGTCTAACAGGGCAAGAGACCCAGTACTTC; CDR3aa: CSASLTGQETQYF
v_gene: TRBV3-1; abundance: .; j_gene: TRBJ1-1; d_gene: .; CDR3nt: TGTGCCAGCAGCCATTTCTTGGACAGTGAAGCTTTCTTT; CDR3aa: CASSHFLDSEAFF
v_gene: TRBV28; abundance: .; j_gene: TRBJ2-7; d_gene: .; CDR3nt: TGTGCCAGCAGTTTACACCAGATTAACTCCTACGAGCAGTACTTC; CDR3aa: CASSLHQINSYEQYF
v_gene: TRBV6-1; abundance: .; j_gene: TRBJ2-1; d_gene: TRBD2; CDR3nt: TGTGCCAGCAGCTCTGCTGGGGGGGGATACAATGAGCAGTTCTTC; CDR3aa: CASSSAGGGYNEQFF
v_gene: TRBV20-1; abundance: few; j_gene: TRBJ2-4; d_gene: .; CDR3nt: TGCAGTGCGATCGAGGGGCCGACTCCGGACATTCAGTACTTC; CDR3aa: CSAIEGPTPDIQYF
v_gene: TRBV11-3; abundance: .; j_gene: TRBJ2-3; d_gene: .; CDR3nt: TGTGCCAGCAGCTTACGACACGATCGCCCAGATACGCAGTATTTT; CDR3aa: CASSLRHDRPDTQYF
v_gene: TRBV20-1; abundance: few; j_gene: TRBJ2-4; d_gene: .; CDR3nt: TGCAGTGCTAGTGATCGCGTCAGCCCTCGTGTCAAGGCCAAAAACATTCAGTACTTC; CDR3aa: CSASDRVSPRVKAKNIQYF
v_gene: TRBV20-1; abundance: .; j_gene: TRBJ2-2; d_gene: .; CDR3nt: TGCACTTTGACAGAGCCGAACACCGGGGAGCTGTTTTTT; CDR3aa: CTLTEPNTGELFF
v_gene: TRBV20-1; abundance: few; j_gene: TRBJ2-3; d_gene: TRBD2; CDR3nt: TGCAGTGCTGTCCGGGGACTAGCGGGCACAGATACGCAGTATTTT; CDR3aa: CSAVRGLAGTDTQYF
v_gene: TRBV7-9; abundance: many; j_gene: TRBJ2-1; d_gene: TRBD1; CDR3nt: TGTGCCAGCAGCTGGACAGGGGCCGGCTCCTACAATGAGCAGTTCTTC; CDR3aa: CASSWTGAGSYNEQFF
v_gene: TRBV6-1; abundance: .; j_gene: TRBJ2-7; d_gene: TRBD1; CDR3nt: TGTGCCAGCAGCCTAAAAGGACAGGGGGCCTACGAGCAGTACTTC; CDR3aa: CASSLKGQGAYEQYF
v_gene: TRBV20-1; abundance: few; j_gene: TRBJ2-1; d_gene: TRBD2; CDR3nt: TGCAGTGCTCCGGAGCGGGGGGGCCCCGGTGAGCAGTTCTTC; CDR3aa: CSAPERGGPGEQFF
v_gene: TRBV20-1; abundance: many; j_gene: TRBJ2-7; d_gene: TRBD1; CDR3nt: TGCAGTGCCAGACCAGGACAGGCGTCCCCCTACGAGCAGTACTTC; CDR3aa: CSARPGQASPYEQYF
v_gene: TRBV20-1; abundance: few; j_gene: TRBJ1-1; d_gene: .; CDR3nt: TGCAGTGCGCGGGGGTCCAGTGCCGATATGAACACTGAAGCTTTCTTT; CDR3aa: CSARGSSADMNTEAFF
v_gene: TRBV2; abundance: many; j_gene: TRBJ1-4; d_gene: .; CDR3nt: TGTGCCAGCAGTACCCCAAGAGTCTCGGATGAAAAACTGTTTTTT; CDR3aa: CASSTPRVSDEKLFF